The 7 T cell receptor beta chains given below trace back to one sample, sequenced in a study of vaccination and CD4 T cells after COVID-19. These receptors have no known antigen. Oncomine TCR Beta short-read sequencing was applied to DNA from cultured CD4+ T cells. Genomic DNA was taken out of cultured CD4+ T cells by extraction. TCRdb reprocessed the PCR reads via MiXCR and lists one record per CDR3 protein. Found here are more than 9,000 distinct CDR3 sequences, 31% of them singletons; the top ten hold 22%. Noted treatment: roughly nine-day PBMC culture with coronavirus spike peptide pools or control peptides (ViraFEST assay). These CD4+ T cells came from an unexposed donor, sampled before the COVID-19 pandemic (2011-2018). Sequencing input: CD4+ T cells from blood, cultured in vitro. These receptors were obtained from a human donor in good health.

The sample holds a few counts of this clonotype. The chain recombines TRBV19 with TRBJ1-1; D is perhaps TRBD1 (5 bases). The germline CDR1 and CDR2 sequences are LNHDA and SQIVND (reference sequence). The CDR3 runs to 13 residues. Trimming cost V 3 bases and J 7 bases, with 12 bases left between them. The CDR3 region has the DNA TGTGCCAGTAGTATTATCGGGGCCCTTGAAGCTTTCTTT. It specifies CASSIIGALEAFF.

For this clonotype: One end of the junction does not line up with germline, which may come from a read error. This chain links TRBV7-7 with TRBJ2-3; a possible D gene is TRBD2 (6 bases). This CDR3 spans 15 amino acids. CDR1 is SSHAT, CDR2 FNYEAQ, per germline (reference sequence). The DNA of the CDR3 is TGTGCTAGCAGCTTAGGGTCGGGAGATTCGGATACGCAGTATTTT. Amino acids: CASSLGSGDSDTQYF.

The rearrangement joins TRBV29-1 to TRBJ1-3; 10 nucleotides align to TRBD1. The germline gives CDR1 SQVTM, CDR2 ANQGSEA. There are 12 residues in the CDR3. V was clipped by 8 bases and J by 9 bases; unmatched bases: 7. The CDR3 protein is CSFLGQGTTIYF. In DNA, the CDR3 is TGCAGCTTCCTGGGACAGGGGACCACCATATATTTT.

CDR3 sequence reads: CASSLDGVNTEAFF. The DNA of the CDR3 is TGCGCCAGCAGCTTAGACGGAGTGAACACTGAAGCTTTCTTT. This rearrangement joins TRBV5-1 to TRBJ1-1; D remains ambiguous. Germline V gene sequence: CDR1 SGHRS, CDR2 YFSETQ. The CDR3 length is 14 residues. V was pared by 2 bases and J by 0 bases, with 8 bases between.

This clonotype was detected only a few times. The rearrangement links TRBV20-1 to TRBJ2-3; the D gene is possibly TRBD2 (6 bases). V lost 6 bases and J lost 0, with 22 bases in between. Germline CDR1 and CDR2: DFQATT and SNEGSKA (reference sequence). The CDR3 has 17 residues. The CDR3 is CSANGAWAEGSTDTQYF. CDR3 sequence (DNA): TGCAGTGCCAATGGAGCGTGGGCGGAGGGGAGCACAGATACGCAGTATTTT.

J is TRBJ1-2 and V is TRBV7-2; 7 bases line up with TRBD1. The CDR3 sequence is 15 residues long. Trimming removed 5 bases from V and 6 bases from J; junction bases left unmatched: 12. The V gene's germline CDR1 is SGHTA and CDR2 FQGNSA. CDR3 sequence (DNA): TGTGCCAGCAGCGAACAGGGGCGAGTGGGGGATGGCTACACCTTC. Translated, it gives CASSEQGRVGDGYTF.

The chain recombines TRBV19 with TRBJ2-4; a weak D match, TRBD1 (7 bases). In germline, CDR1 is LNHDA, CDR2 SQIVND (reference sequence). The CDR3 runs to 16 residues. V lost 6 bases, J lost 0 bases, and 15 bases lay in between. The CDR3 region has the DNA TGTGCCAGTAGCTATGGAGGGGGCCTAGCCAAAAACATTCAGTACTTC. Amino acid sequence: CASSYGGGLAKNIQYF.